This entry is about one T cell receptor (beta chain). These data belong to a study of blood T cell repertoires in COVID-19. Some clones are missing from TCRdb's copy, which holds only in-frame ones; the method was immunoSEQ multiplex PCR. The table shows some 150,000 clones, with over 65% occurring only once. This CDR3 spans 12 amino acids. Trimming took off 1 base at V and 9 bases at J, with 7 bases between the two ends. In germline, CDR1 is LGHDT, CDR2 YNNKEL (reference sequence). This clonotype was sampled from a human donor in a cohort sampled during active COVID-19. Sample: peripheral blood. The chain recombines TRBV3-1 (or the pseudogene TRBV3-2) with TRBJ2-1; D call uncertain. This CDR3 is CASSQVGREQFF. In DNA form, the CDR3 reads TGTGCCAGCAGCCAAGTTGGCCGTGAGCAGTTCTTC.